This entry lists 27 T cell receptor beta chains sequenced from one sample in a study of PD-L1 blockade in urothelial cancer. Time point here: peripheral blood 6 weeks after treatment start. Sequencing used immunoSEQ multiplex PCR; TCRdb keeps in-frame clones, though not all of them. The sample includes approximately 40,000 clones, around 88% of them seen just once. Specimen: PBMCs, collected around atezolizumab (anti-PD-L1) treatment. These receptors came from a man aged 55 to 70 with urothelial cancer.

The chain combines TRBV5-1 with TRBJ2-7, with D unresolved. The CDR3 totals 14 residues. V was clipped by 1 base and J by 0 bases, with 8 bases between them. The germline CDR1 and CDR2 sequences are SGHRS and YFSETQ. As DNA, the CDR3 is TGCGCCAGCAGCTTGCTAGATAGCTCCTACGAGCAGTACTTC. It is translated as CASSLLDSSYEQYF.

The chain employs TRBV5-1 and TRBJ2-2; 14 nucleotides match TRBD2. Germline assignment: CDR1 SGHRS and CDR2 YFSETQ. This CDR3 region has 18 residues. V trimming: 3 bases; J trimming: 1 base; junction bases outside the gene matches: 5. CDR3 amino acids: CASSSGLAGGLNTGELFF. For the CDR3, the DNA is TGCGCCAGCAGCTCCGGACTAGCGGGAGGCCTGAACACCGGGGAGCTGTTTTTT. The variable domain in full, completed from reference TRBV5-1 and TRBJ2-2, reads KAGVTQTPRYLIKTRGQQVTLSCSPISGHRSVSWYQQTPGQGLQFLFEYFSETQRNKGNFPGRFSGRQFSNSRSEMNVSTLELGDSALYLCASSSGLAGGLNTGELFFGEGSRLTVL.

This clone was counted only a few times. One end of the junction is discordant with germline, which a read error may explain. The chain couples TRBV11-1 to TRBJ2-2; 10 nucleotides line up with TRBD2. The germline gives CDR1 SGHAT, CDR2 FQDESV (reference sequence). The CDR3 contains 14 residues. The CDR3 here is CASSLGLAAGELFF. The CDR3 DNA reads as TGTGCCAGCAGTTTAGGACTAGCGGCCGGGGAGCTGTTTTTT.

The J gene is TRBJ2-5, the V gene TRBV27, with TRBD1 matching over 7 bases. Germline V gene lookup returns CDR1 MNHEY and CDR2 SMNVEV (reference sequence). V trimming: 4 bases; J trimming: 5 bases; junction bases outside the gene matches: 13. The CDR3 sequence is 16 residues long. The CDR3 bases are TGTGCCAGCAGTTCCCACAGGGGCTTCGGTCCGGAGACCCAGTACTTC. The encoded protein is CASSSHRGFGPETQYF.

The J gene is TRBJ1-2, the V gene TRBV7-2; D unresolved. This CDR3 region has 16 residues. The germline gives CDR1 SGHTA, CDR2 FQGNSA. The V end was cut by 4 bases, the J end by 2 bases, with 17 bases between. CDR3 coding DNA: TGTGCCAGCAGCTCAGAACCTCGACGGGGAAACTATGGCTACACCTTC. This translates into CASSSEPRRGNYGYTF.

J is TRBJ2-7 and V is TRBV5-4, with a tentative D call TRBD2 (6 bases). This CDR3 has 15 residues. Deletions cut 4 bases from V and 5 bases from J, with 19 bases between. The germline CDR1 and CDR2 sequences are SGHNT and YYREEE (reference sequence). DNA for the CDR3: TGTGCCAGCAGCGGAAGAGCGACTAGTTCCAACGAGCAGTACTTC. This codes for CASSGRATSSNEQYF.

This clone was picked up one time. The CDR3 region is CASSQGSTGELFF. CDR3 nucleotides: TGCGCCAGCAGTCAGGGTTCCACCGGGGAGCTGTTTTTT. The rearrangement uses TRBV10-1 and TRBJ2-2; D might be TRBD1 (5 bases). The CDR3 length is 13 residues. With 5 bases removed from V and 4 bases from J, the gap between germline ends came to 8 bases. Germline V gene data show CDR1 as WNHNN and CDR2 as SYGVQD (reference sequence).

The chain recombines TRBV19 with TRBJ1-3; 8 positions match TRBD1. J lost 4 bases, V lost 5 bases, and 10 bases had no gene match. The V gene's germline CDR1 is LNHDA and CDR2 SQIVND (reference sequence). The CDR3 runs 16 residues. The CDR3 DNA reads TGTGCCAGTAGTCCCGGACAGGGTTTGTCCGGAAACACCATATATTTT. It encodes CASSPGQGLSGNTIYF.

The chain is built from TRBV18 and TRBJ1-4; TRBD1 might be the D (6 bases). The V end was cut by 3 bases, the J end by 8 bases, with 10 bases between. The CDR3 length is 13 residues. CDR1 and CDR2 from the germline V gene are KGHSH and LQKENI. CDR3 DNA: TGTGCCAGCTCACCCGGACAGCTAGAAAAACTGTTTTTT. It yields the protein CASSPGQLEKLFF. Using reference TRBV18 and TRBJ1-4 for the parts outside the CDR3, the full variable domain is NAGVMQNPRHLVRRRGQEARLRCSPMKGHSHVYWYRQLPEEGLKFMVYLQKENIIDESGMPKERFSAEFPKEGPSILRIQQVVRGDSAAYFCASSPGQLEKLFFGSGTQLSVL.

V is TRBV6-1 and J is TRBJ2-3, with 12 bases fitting TRBD2. V dropped 1 base and J dropped 0; count of bases not matched to a gene: 5. The CDR3 sequence is 18 residues long. Germline CDR1 and CDR2: MNHNS and SASEGT. The CDR3 sequence is CASSEVSGLAGSTDTQYF. DNA of the CDR3: TGTGCCAGCAGTGAAGTCAGCGGACTAGCGGGAAGCACAGATACGCAGTATTTT.

This sequence joins TRBV12-5 and TRBJ2-3; 10 bases map to TRBD1. CDR1 is LGHNT, CDR2 FRNRAP, per germline. CDR3 length: 15 residues. With V trimmed by 4 bases and J by 6 bases, 7 bases remained unmatched. The CDR3 DNA reads TGTGCTAGTGGTTCCGGGACAGGGGCATCGGATACGCAGTATTTT. Translation gives CASGSGTGASDTQYF.

V gene TRBV7-3 combines with J gene TRBJ1-1, with 7 bases that match TRBD1. This CDR3 has 16 amino acids. V shed 5 bases, J shed 1 base, and the junction held 10 bases outside the gene matches. Germline V lookup: CDR1 SGHTA, CDR2 FQGTGA. CDR3 protein: CASSAGGSGENTEAFF. CDR3 in DNA: TGTGCCAGCAGCGCAGGGGGTAGCGGGGAGAACACTGAAGCTTTCTTT.

The chain combines TRBV30 with TRBJ1-4; D uncertain. The germline CDR1 and CDR2 sequences are GTSNPN and SVGIG (reference sequence). V gave up 0 bases and J gave up 7 bases, with 6 bases separating them. The CDR3 consists of 12 residues. DNA for the CDR3: TGTGCCTGGAGTGTCGGGGTTGAAAAACTGTTTTTT. It translates to CAWSVGVEKLFF.

The chain employs TRBV18 and TRBJ1-2; D possibly corresponds to TRBD1 (6 bases). Germline V lookup: CDR1 KGHSH, CDR2 LQKENI. This CDR3 contains 18 residues. V was cut by 2 bases and J by 2 bases, with 21 bases left in between. CDR3 region: CASSPRVTAGAMNYGYTF. CDR3 sequence (DNA): TGTGCCAGCTCACCAAGAGTCACGGCAGGGGCGATGAACTATGGCTACACCTTC.

This clone appeared once. The chain couples TRBV7-3 to TRBJ2-1; possibly TRBD1 for D (6 bases). Per germline, CDR1 SGHTA and CDR2 FQGTGA. Trimming left V 5 bases short and J 3 bases short, with 11 bases between. CDR3 length equals 14 residues. The CDR3 sequence is CASSRTGYYNEQFF. In nucleotides, the CDR3 is TGTGCCAGCAGCAGAACAGGGTACTACAATGAGCAGTTCTTC.

The chain is built from TRBV6-6 and TRBJ2-7, with D maybe TRBD1 (5 bases). Germline lookup yields CDR1 MNHNY and CDR2 SVGAGI (reference sequence). The CDR3 covers 14 residues. V was cut by 6 bases and J by 5 bases, with 17 bases left in between. The CDR3 is CASRLGPLSHEQYF. The DNA for the CDR3 is TGTGCCAGCAGGTTGGGGCCGCTCTCGCACGAGCAGTACTTC.

The genes are TRBV10-1 and TRBJ1-1; D is ambiguous. This CDR3 is built from 14 residues. Trimming shortened V by 0 bases and J by 5 bases, and 10 bases separated the two germline ends. Germline V lookup: CDR1 WNHNN, CDR2 SYGVQD (reference sequence). CDR3 loop: CASSESTQATEAFF. In DNA, the CDR3 is TGCGCCAGCAGTGAGTCCACTCAGGCGACTGAAGCTTTCTTT.

This CDR3 reads CASSYRALDSPLHF. DNA for the CDR3: TGTGCCAGTAGCTACAGGGCACTGGATTCACCCCTCCACTTT. V gene TRBV19 combines with J gene TRBJ1-6; the D gene is possibly TRBD1 (6 bases). Trimming took off 6 bases at V and 8 bases at J, with 14 bases between the two ends. Germline V gives CDR1 LNHDA, CDR2 SQIVND (reference sequence). This CDR3 region has 14 residues.

This rearrangement joins TRBV7-9 to TRBJ2-7, with D unresolved. Deletions cut 5 bases from V and 0 bases from J, with 8 bases between. The CDR3 length is 13 residues. The V gene's germline CDR1 is SEHNR and CDR2 FQNEAQ (reference sequence). CDR3 nucleotide sequence: TGTGCCAGCAGCCTAGACTTCTCCTACGAGCAGTACTTC. Protein product: CASSLDFSYEQYF.

The chain employs TRBV18 and TRBJ2-3; D remains unclear. The germline V gene encodes CDR1 KGHSH and CDR2 LQKENI. CDR3 length equals 15 residues. V dropped 3 bases and J dropped 2 bases, with 12 bases sitting between them. CDR3 nucleotides: TGTGCCAGCTCACCGAACTTCCTTAACACAGATACGCAGTATTTT. Residues: CASSPNFLNTDTQYF.

This clone was seen a few times. The rearrangement joins TRBV14 to TRBJ1-3; D gene unclear. Germline CDR1 reads SGHDN; CDR2 reads FVKESK. The V end lost 1 base, the J end lost 2 bases, and 9 bases lay between the germline ends. CDR3 size: 15 residues. The CDR3 protein is CASSQVTGTGNTIYF. The CDR3 coding sequence is TGTGCCAGCAGCCAAGTGACGGGGACTGGAAACACCATATATTTT.

V usage is TRBV9 and J usage is TRBJ2-3, with TRBD2 matching over 14 bases. Germline V CDR1 and CDR2: SGDLS, YYNGEE. CDR3 length equals 19 residues. V was pared by 4 bases and J by 0 bases, with 10 bases of the junction left unmatched. DNA of the CDR3: TGTGCCAGCAGCTCGAGACTAGCGGGGGGGGGTTCTAGCACAGATACGCAGTATTTT. Residues: CASSSRLAGGGSSTDTQYF.

The chain combines TRBV29-1 with TRBJ2-2; the D gene is possibly TRBD2 (6 bases). Trimming stripped 4 bases from V and 6 bases from J, with 12 bases between. CDR3 length: 13 amino acids. Looked up from germline, CDR1 is SQVTM and CDR2 is ANQGSEA. The CDR3 sequence is CSVGGRRAGELFF. The CDR3, as DNA: TGCAGCGTTGGGGGGAGGCGTGCCGGGGAGCTGTTTTTT.

This clone was counted only a few times. The V and J genes are TRBV11-2 and TRBJ1-3; 7 nucleotides line up with TRBD1. Trimming at V came to 5 bases and at J to 0 bases, leaving 7 bases not matched to a gene. The length of the CDR3 is 16 residues. Per germline, CDR1 SGHAT and CDR2 FQNNGV. This CDR3 reads CASSTGTVNSGNTIYF. The CDR3, as DNA: TGTGCCAGCAGCACAGGGACAGTCAACTCTGGAAACACCATATATTTT. The variable domain in full, with the rest retrieved from reference TRBV11-2 and TRBJ1-3, is EAGVAQSPRYKIIEKRQSVAFWCNPISGHATLYWYQQILGQGPKLLIQFQNNGVVDDSQLPKDRFSAERLKGVDSTLKIQPAKLEDSAVYLCASSTGTVNSGNTIYFGEGSWLTVV.

The chain recombines TRBV25-1 with TRBJ1-4; 7 bases are a match to TRBD1. CDR3 size: 16 residues. Germline CDR1 is MGHDK and CDR2 is SYGVNS. The J segment lost 3 bases and the V segment lost 4 bases, leaving 8 bases of the junction unmatched. DNA of the CDR3: TGTGCCAGCAGTGTGCGACGACAGGGCGCTAATGAAAAACTGTTTTTT. Translated, it gives CASSVRRQGANEKLFF.

The rearrangement joins TRBV6-1 to TRBJ1-5; D remains ambiguous. The CDR3 length is 16 residues. From germline, CDR1 is MNHNS and CDR2 SASEGT. Trimming took off 2 bases at V and 2 bases at J, with 13 bases between the two ends. The CDR3 region has the DNA TGTGCCAGCAGTGAAATCCGTCACGAGGGCAATCAGCCCCAGCATTTT. It is translated as CASSEIRHEGNQPQHF.

This chain joins TRBV5-4 and TRBJ2-7; possible D gene TRBD2, 5 bases. Germline CDR1 and CDR2: SGHNT and YYREEE (reference sequence). V was clipped by 4 bases and J by 4 bases, with 15 bases between them. The CDR3 extends over 14 amino acids. CDR3 nucleotide sequence: TGTGCCAGCAGCCCTAGCAACCTTGGATACGAGCAGTACTTC. Its protein is CASSPSNLGYEQYF.